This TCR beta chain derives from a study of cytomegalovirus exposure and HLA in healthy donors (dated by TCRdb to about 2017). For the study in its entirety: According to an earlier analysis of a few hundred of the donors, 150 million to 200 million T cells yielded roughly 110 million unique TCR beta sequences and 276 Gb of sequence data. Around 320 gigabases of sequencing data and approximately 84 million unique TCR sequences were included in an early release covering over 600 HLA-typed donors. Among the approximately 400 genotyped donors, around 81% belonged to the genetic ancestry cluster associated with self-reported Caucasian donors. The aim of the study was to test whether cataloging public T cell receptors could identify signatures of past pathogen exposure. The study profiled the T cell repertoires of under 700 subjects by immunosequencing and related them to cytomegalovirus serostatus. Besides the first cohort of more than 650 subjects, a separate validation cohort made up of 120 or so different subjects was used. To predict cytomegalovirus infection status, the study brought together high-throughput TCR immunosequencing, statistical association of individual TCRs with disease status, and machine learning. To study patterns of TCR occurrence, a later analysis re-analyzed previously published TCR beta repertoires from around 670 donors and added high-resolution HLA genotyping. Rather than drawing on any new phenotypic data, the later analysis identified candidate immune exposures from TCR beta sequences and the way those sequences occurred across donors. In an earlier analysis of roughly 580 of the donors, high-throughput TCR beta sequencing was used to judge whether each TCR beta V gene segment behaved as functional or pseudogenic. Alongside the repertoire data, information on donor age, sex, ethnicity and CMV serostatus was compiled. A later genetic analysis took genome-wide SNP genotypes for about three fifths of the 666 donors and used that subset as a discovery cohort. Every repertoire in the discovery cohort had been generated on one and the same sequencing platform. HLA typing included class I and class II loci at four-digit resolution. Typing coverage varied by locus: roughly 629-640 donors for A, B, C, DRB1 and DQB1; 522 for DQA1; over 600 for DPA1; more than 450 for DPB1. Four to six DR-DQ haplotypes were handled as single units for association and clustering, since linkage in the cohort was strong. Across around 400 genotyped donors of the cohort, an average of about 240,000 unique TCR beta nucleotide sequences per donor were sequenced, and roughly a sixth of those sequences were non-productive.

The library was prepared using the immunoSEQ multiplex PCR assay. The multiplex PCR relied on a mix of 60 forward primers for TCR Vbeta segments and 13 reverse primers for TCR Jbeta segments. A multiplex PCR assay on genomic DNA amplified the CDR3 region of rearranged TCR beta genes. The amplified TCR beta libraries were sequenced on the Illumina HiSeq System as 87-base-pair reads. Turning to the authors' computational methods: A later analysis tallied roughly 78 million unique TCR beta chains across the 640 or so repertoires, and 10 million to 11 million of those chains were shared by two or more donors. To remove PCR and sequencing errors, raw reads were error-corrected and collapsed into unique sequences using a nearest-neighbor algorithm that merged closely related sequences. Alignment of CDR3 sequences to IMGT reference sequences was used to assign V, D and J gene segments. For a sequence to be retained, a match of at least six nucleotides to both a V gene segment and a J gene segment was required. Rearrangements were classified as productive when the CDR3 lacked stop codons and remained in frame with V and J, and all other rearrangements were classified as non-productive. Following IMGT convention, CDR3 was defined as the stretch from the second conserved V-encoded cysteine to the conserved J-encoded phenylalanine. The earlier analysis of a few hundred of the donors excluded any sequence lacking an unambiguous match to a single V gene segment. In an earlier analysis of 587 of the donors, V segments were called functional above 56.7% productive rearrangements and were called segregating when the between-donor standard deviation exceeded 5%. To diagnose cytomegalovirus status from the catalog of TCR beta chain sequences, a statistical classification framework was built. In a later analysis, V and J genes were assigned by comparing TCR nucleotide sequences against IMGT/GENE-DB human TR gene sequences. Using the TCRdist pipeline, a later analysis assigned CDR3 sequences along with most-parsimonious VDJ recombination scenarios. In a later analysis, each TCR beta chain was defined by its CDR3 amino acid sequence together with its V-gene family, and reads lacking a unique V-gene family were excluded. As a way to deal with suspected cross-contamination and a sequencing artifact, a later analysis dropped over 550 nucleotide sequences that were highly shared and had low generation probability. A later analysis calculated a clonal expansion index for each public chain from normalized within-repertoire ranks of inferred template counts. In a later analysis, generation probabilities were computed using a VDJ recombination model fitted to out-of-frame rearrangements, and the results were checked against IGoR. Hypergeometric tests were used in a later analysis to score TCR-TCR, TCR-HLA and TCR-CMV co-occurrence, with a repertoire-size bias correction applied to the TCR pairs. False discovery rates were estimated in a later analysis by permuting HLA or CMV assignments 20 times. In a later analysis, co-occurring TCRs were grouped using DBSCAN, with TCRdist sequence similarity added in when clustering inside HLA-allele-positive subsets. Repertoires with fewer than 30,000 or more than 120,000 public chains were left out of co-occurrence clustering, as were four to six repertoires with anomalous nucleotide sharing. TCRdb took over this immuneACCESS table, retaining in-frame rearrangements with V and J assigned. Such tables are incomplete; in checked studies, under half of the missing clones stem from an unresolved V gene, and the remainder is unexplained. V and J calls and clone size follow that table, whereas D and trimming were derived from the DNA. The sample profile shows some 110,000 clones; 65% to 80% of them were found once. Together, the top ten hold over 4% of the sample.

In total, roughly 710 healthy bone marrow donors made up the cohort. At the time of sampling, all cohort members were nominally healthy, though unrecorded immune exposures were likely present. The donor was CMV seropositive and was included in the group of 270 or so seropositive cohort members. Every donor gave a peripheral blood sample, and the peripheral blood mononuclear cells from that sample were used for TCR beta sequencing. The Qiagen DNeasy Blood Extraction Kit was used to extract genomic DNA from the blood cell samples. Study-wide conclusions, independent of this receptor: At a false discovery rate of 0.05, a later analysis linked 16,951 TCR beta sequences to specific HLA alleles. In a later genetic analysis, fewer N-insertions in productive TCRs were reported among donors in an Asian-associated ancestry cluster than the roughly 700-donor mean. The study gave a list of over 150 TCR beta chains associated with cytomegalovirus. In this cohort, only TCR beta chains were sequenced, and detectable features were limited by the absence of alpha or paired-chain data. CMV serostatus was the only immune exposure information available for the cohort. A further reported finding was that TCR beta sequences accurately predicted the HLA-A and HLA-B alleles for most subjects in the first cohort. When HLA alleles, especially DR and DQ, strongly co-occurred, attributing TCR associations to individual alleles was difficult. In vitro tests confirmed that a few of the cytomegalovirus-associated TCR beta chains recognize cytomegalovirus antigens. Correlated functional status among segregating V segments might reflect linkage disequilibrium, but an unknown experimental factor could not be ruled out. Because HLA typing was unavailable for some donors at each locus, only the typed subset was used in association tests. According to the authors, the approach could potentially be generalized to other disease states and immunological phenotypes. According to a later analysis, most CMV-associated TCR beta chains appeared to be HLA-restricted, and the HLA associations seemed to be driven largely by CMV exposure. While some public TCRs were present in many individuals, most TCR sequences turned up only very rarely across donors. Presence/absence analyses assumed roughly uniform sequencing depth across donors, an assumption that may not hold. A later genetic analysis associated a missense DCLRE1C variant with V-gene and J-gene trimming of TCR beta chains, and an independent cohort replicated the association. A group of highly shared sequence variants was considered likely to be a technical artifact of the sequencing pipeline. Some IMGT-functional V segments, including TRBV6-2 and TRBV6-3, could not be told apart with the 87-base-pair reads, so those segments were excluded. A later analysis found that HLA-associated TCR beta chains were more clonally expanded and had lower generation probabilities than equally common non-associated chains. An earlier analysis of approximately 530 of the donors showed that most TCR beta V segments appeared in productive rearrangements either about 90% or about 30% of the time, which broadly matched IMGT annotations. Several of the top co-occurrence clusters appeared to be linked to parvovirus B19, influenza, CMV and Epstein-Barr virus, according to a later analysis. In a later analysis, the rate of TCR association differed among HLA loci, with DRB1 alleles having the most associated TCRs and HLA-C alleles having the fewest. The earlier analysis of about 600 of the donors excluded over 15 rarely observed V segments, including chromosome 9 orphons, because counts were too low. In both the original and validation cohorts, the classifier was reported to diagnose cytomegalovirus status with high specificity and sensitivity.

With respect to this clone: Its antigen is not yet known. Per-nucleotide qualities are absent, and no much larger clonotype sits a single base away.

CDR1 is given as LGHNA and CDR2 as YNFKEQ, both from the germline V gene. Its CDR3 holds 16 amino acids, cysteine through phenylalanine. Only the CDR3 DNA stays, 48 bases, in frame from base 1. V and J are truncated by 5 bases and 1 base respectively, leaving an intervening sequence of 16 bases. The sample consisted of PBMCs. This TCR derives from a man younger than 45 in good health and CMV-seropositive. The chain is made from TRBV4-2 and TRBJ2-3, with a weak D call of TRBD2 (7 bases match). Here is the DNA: TGTGCCAGCAGCGCCCAGGCGGGGGCCCGCACAGATACGCAGTATTTT. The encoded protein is CASSAQAGARTDTQYF.